These 9 T cell receptor beta chains share one sample of origin, sequenced in a study of T cells in Graves' hyperthyroidism and ophthalmopathy. Amplified regions were TCR beta CDR3 sequences from RNA transcripts. The primer set for the first-round RT-PCR of the TCR CDR3 was HTBI. TCRdb ran MiXCR on the multiplex PCR reads and lists one entry per CDR3 protein. The sample lists hundreds of thousands of distinct CDR3 sequences, roughly 15% occurring once. The sample was blood. The receptors shown here come from a woman aged 40 to 55 with Graves' ophthalmopathy.

Many counts were recorded for this clonotype. The V call is TRBV20-1, the J call TRBJ2-5, with 12 bases identical to TRBD2. CDR3 length: 16 residues. Germline V gives CDR1 DFQATT, CDR2 SNEGSKA (reference sequence). J gave up 7 bases and V 1 base, and 10 bases lay outside the gene matches. CDR3 sequence (DNA): TGCAGTGCTAGAGTGAAAGGACTAGCGGGAACAGGGACCCAGTACTTC. Translation: CSARVKGLAGTGTQYF.

This clonotype was detected many times. The rearrangement links TRBV7-9 to TRBJ2-2; D remains unclear. This CDR3 spans 14 amino acids. The V gene's germline CDR1 is SEHNR and CDR2 FQNEAQ (reference sequence). Trimming stripped 5 bases from V and 6 bases from J, with 13 bases between. This CDR3 is CASSPHRSSGELFF. The CDR3 DNA reads TGTGCCAGCAGCCCCCATAGGAGCTCCGGGGAGCTGTTTTTT.

This clonotype appeared many times. The chain employs TRBV19 and TRBJ2-7; D possibly corresponds to TRBD1 (6 bases). CDR3 length equals 10 residues. CDR1 is LNHDA and CDR2 is SQIVND in the germline V gene (reference sequence). The ends were cut back, 10 bases at V and 6 bases at J, with 10 bases in the middle. The CDR3 DNA follows: TGTGCCAACCAGGACAGCGAGCAGTACTTC. It specifies CANQDSEQYF.

In its sample, this clonotype was seen many times. The V gene is TRBV19, the J gene TRBJ2-7; 7 positions match TRBD1. The V gene end was trimmed by 0 bases and the J gene end by 3 bases; junction bases not matched to a gene: 11. The germline gives CDR1 LNHDA, CDR2 SQIVND (reference sequence). The CDR3 sequence is 17 residues long. The CDR3 DNA follows: TGTGCCAGTAGTATAGATAACAGGGGACCGGGCTTCTACGAGCAGTACTTC. Its translation is CASSIDNRGPGFYEQYF.

Only a few counts were recorded for this clonotype. The V call is TRBV11-2, the J call TRBJ1-2; D is uncertain. The CDR3 length is 13 residues. V lost 3 bases, J lost 6 bases, and 11 bases lay in between. CDR1 and CDR2 (germline): SGHAT, FQNNGV. DNA for the CDR3: TGTGCCAGCAGCTTCCAGGCCTTGGATGGCTACACCTTC. It is translated as CASSFQALDGYTF.

This clonotype was seen many times. The genes are TRBV30 and TRBJ1-3, with D unresolved. In germline, CDR1 is GTSNPN, CDR2 SVGIG (reference sequence). The V gene lost 1 base and the J gene lost 0 bases, with 10 bases spanning the gap. The CDR3 length is 15 residues. The CDR3 region has the DNA TGTGCCTGGAGTGGGAGCGCCTCCTCTGGAAACACCATATATTTT. Translating gives CAWSGSASSGNTIYF.

V is TRBV6-2 or TRBV6-3 and J is TRBJ1-5; D remains ambiguous. This CDR3 is 15 amino acids long. The germline CDR1 and CDR2 sequences are MNHEY and SVGEGT. V was cut by 8 bases and J by 0 bases, with 14 bases left in between. CDR3 in amino acids: CASLRKPSSNQPQHF. The CDR3 DNA follows: TGTGCCAGCCTCCGTAAGCCTTCTAGCAATCAGCCCCAGCATTTT.

The rearrangement links TRBV24-1 to TRBJ2-7; D is possibly TRBD1 (5 bases). CDR3 size: 14 residues. The V end lost 4 bases, the J end lost 2 bases, and 11 bases lay between the germline ends. Per the germline V gene, CDR1 is KGHDR and CDR2 is SFDVKD. Here the CDR3 DNA reads TGTGCCACCAGTGACCTGACAGCAACCTACGAGCAGTACTTC. This encodes CATSDLTATYEQYF.

This clonotype was found many times. This chain uses TRBV30 with TRBJ2-7; D remains unclear. Germline V lookup: CDR1 GTSNPN, CDR2 SVGIG (reference sequence). The CDR3 is 12 amino acids. With 3 bases removed from V and 3 bases from J, the gap between germline ends came to 9 bases. The CDR3 spells CAWSIGHYEQYF. In DNA form, the CDR3 reads TGTGCCTGGAGCATCGGGCACTACGAGCAGTACTTC.